One sample yielded the 19 T cell receptor beta chains listed below, sequenced in a study of blood T cell repertoires in COVID-19. Libraries were prepared by immunoSEQ multiplex PCR; TCRdb keeps only in-frame clonotypes and omits some of them. The table lists under 150,000 clones, approximately 88% of them singletons. Sequenced material: peripheral blood. The receptor set was obtained from a human donor in a cohort sampled during active COVID-19.

This chain joins TRBV11-3 and TRBJ2-5, with TRBD1 matching 8 bases. V shed 6 bases and J 6 bases; nucleotides not matched to a gene: 15. The CDR3 contains 16 residues. From germline, CDR1 is SGHNT and CDR2 YENEEA. The CDR3: CASRPPHGQGLKTQYF. The CDR3 DNA reads TGTGCCAGCAGGCCCCCCCACGGACAGGGTCTTAAGACCCAGTACTTC.

The chain links TRBV4-1 to TRBJ1-4; D is undetermined. The V end was cut by 0 bases, the J end by 8 bases, with 10 bases between. This CDR3 region has 14 residues. CDR1 MGHRA and CDR2 YSYEKL come from the germline V gene. The CDR3 region has the DNA TGCGCCAGCAGCCAAGATTCCCCGGGGGAAAAACTGTTTTTT. Translating it yields CASSQDSPGEKLFF.

The J gene is TRBJ2-7, the V gene TRBV5-6, with 7 bases aligning to TRBD1. The trim removed 2 bases at V and 2 bases at J, leaving 7 bases unmatched. Looked up from germline, CDR1 is SGHDT and CDR2 is YYEEEE. This CDR3 comprises 15 residues. Here the CDR3 DNA reads TGTGCCAGCAGCTTACCGGGACAGATTACCTACGAGCAGTACTTC. Translated, it gives CASSLPGQITYEQYF.

The chain has TRBV7-2 and TRBJ2-1; TRBD1 aligns across 10 bases. The CDR3 is made up of 15 amino acids. Trimming cost V 5 bases and J 5 bases; bases outside gene matches: 6. Germline CDR1 reads SGHTA; CDR2 reads FQGNSA. The CDR3: CASSRGQGSDNEQFF. In DNA form, the CDR3 reads TGTGCCAGCAGCCGGGGACAGGGGAGCGACAATGAGCAGTTCTTC.

This chain joins TRBV7-2 and TRBJ2-7; TRBD1 matches 7 bases. CDR1 is SGHTA, CDR2 FQGNSA, per germline. Trimming removed 4 bases from V and 0 bases from J; junction bases left unmatched: 3. The CDR3 consists of 14 residues. The CDR3, as DNA: TGTGCCAGCAGCTCTGGACAGGCCTCCTACGAGCAGTACTTC. It specifies CASSSGQASYEQYF.

This rearrangement joins TRBV3-1 (or the pseudogene TRBV3-2) to TRBJ2-7; 7 bases match TRBD1. The V gene's germline CDR1 is LGHDT and CDR2 YNNKEL (reference sequence). The CDR3 is made up of 14 amino acids. The J segment lost 0 bases and the V segment lost 3 bases, leaving 2 bases of the junction unmatched. The CDR3 spells CASSHGTDSYEQYF. CDR3 coding DNA: TGTGCCAGCAGCCATGGGACAGACTCCTACGAGCAGTACTTC.

CDR3 region: CASSYMGVGGELFF. Written as DNA, the CDR3 is TGTGCCAGCAGTTACATGGGAGTCGGCGGGGAGCTGTTTTTT. The chain links TRBV6-5 to TRBJ2-2; D is perhaps TRBD2 (5 bases). The CDR3 runs 14 residues. The germline V gene has CDR1 MNHEY and CDR2 SVGAGI. Deletions cut 2 bases from V and 7 bases from J, with 11 bases between.

V usage is TRBV18 and J usage is TRBJ2-7, with a possible D match to TRBD1 (8 bases). Per germline, CDR1 KGHSH and CDR2 LQKENI. The CDR3 length is 16 residues. Trimming took off 3 bases at V and 2 bases at J, with 17 bases between the two ends. The CDR3 sequence: CASSPRERDRPYEQYF. The CDR3 DNA is TGTGCCAGCTCACCCCGGGAGCGGGACAGGCCCTACGAGCAGTACTTC.

The chain has TRBV6-2 or TRBV6-3 and TRBJ2-1; D remains unclear. The germline V and J ends were trimmed by 1 base and 8 bases, with 6 bases remaining between them. CDR1 MNHEY and CDR2 SVGEGT come from the germline V gene. This CDR3 contains 12 residues. The CDR3 loop reads CASSYFGHEQFF. CDR3 nucleotides: TGTGCCAGCAGTTACTTTGGGCATGAGCAGTTCTTC.

A single count supports this clone. At the DNA level, this CDR3 is encoded by other sequences in the same sample as well. CDR3 region: CASSLGQGNYGYTF. The CDR3 DNA sequence: TGCGCCAGCAGCTTGGGACAGGGGAACTATGGCTACACCTTC. The rearrangement links TRBV5-1 to TRBJ1-2; 8 bases line up with TRBD1. V shed 0 bases, J shed 2 bases, and the junction held 0 bases outside the gene matches. In germline, CDR1 is SGHRS, CDR2 YFSETQ. The CDR3 runs 14 residues.

V usage is TRBV10-3 and J usage is TRBJ1-6; possible D gene TRBD1, 6 bases. The CDR3 sequence is 15 residues long. Per the germline V gene, CDR1 is ENHRY and CDR2 is SYGVKD. Deletions cut 6 bases from V and 5 bases from J, with 14 bases between. In nucleotides, the CDR3 is TGTGCCATCAGCCTTGGGGGCGGAAATAATTCACCCCTCCACTTT. This codes for CAISLGGGNNSPLHF.

This rearrangement joins TRBV4-3 to TRBJ1-3; possibly TRBD1 for D (6 bases). Per germline, CDR1 LGHNA and CDR2 YSLEER. The CDR3 has 15 amino acids. The V and J ends lost 1 base and 4 bases respectively, with 11 bases between them. The CDR3 sequence is CASSQGFRGGNTIYF. CDR3 nucleotides: TGCGCCAGCAGCCAAGGGTTCAGGGGCGGAAACACCATATATTTT.

This chain uses TRBV12-3 or TRBV12-4 with TRBJ2-5, with a tentative D call TRBD2 (6 bases). V lost 6 bases to trimming and J lost 10 bases, with 18 bases between them. CDR3 length: 13 amino acids. CDR3 DNA sequence: TGTGCCAGCAGGAGAGCGGGCCAGCGGAACCAGTACTTC. Its protein is CASRRAGQRNQYF.

This chain connects TRBV25-1 to TRBJ2-1; possible D gene TRBD2, 5 bases. Germline lookup yields CDR1 MGHDK and CDR2 SYGVNS. Trimming stripped 3 bases from V and 2 bases from J, with 17 bases between. The CDR3 is 17 residues long. CDR3 protein: CASSEVLARYPYNEQFF. For the CDR3, the DNA is TGTGCCAGCAGTGAGGTCTTAGCGAGGTACCCCTACAATGAGCAGTTCTTC.

This rearrangement joins TRBV15 to TRBJ2-2; the match to TRBD2 covers 10 bases. The CDR3 is 18 residues long. CDR1 is LNHNV, CDR2 YYDKDF, per germline (reference sequence). The V and J ends lost 1 base and 7 bases, in that order; junction bases with no gene match: 12. The CDR3 DNA reads as TGTGCCACCAGCAGAGCGGACGGTAGCGGGGGGTTCGGCGGGGAGCTGTTTTTT. It specifies CATSRADGSGGFGGELFF. The complete variable domain, with remaining parts taken from reference TRBV15 and TRBJ2-2, reads DAMVIQNPRYQVTQFGKPVTLSCSQTLNHNVMYWYQQKSSQAPKLLFHYYDKDFNNEADTPDNFQSRRPNTSFCFLDIRSPGLGDTAMYLCATSRADGSGGFGGELFFGEGSRLTVL.

This chain joins TRBV7-9 and TRBJ2-7, with TRBD1 matching over 8 bases. Germline loops: CDR1 SEHNR, CDR2 FQNEAQ (reference sequence). CDR3 length equals 18 residues. The junction had 14 bases not matched to a gene; V was cut back by 4 bases and J by 0 bases. The CDR3 is CASSSTDRGPAGSYEQYF. In DNA form, the CDR3 reads TGTGCCAGCAGCTCCACAGACAGGGGCCCCGCGGGCTCCTACGAGCAGTACTTC.

The chain employs TRBV2 and TRBJ2-1, with a possible D match to TRBD2 (7 bases). This CDR3 has 15 residues. The V gene lost 8 bases and the J gene lost 4 bases, with 18 bases spanning the gap. Germline CDR1 SNHLY, CDR2 FYNNEI. The CDR3 nucleotides are TGTGCCAGCTCCCTAGGGGGGGGGACGTACAATGAGCAGTTCTTC. This sequence encodes CASSLGGGTYNEQFF.

The sample holds one count of this clone. The J gene is TRBJ1-5, the V gene TRBV6-9, with a possible D match to TRBD1 (5 bases). V lost 4 bases and J lost 0, with 19 bases in between. The germline V gene has CDR1 MNHGY and CDR2 SVAAGI. The CDR3 is 18 residues long. The CDR3 sequence is CASSFSPRQLDSNQPQHF. The CDR3 DNA follows: TGTGCCAGCAGTTTTTCCCCTCGACAGCTTGATAGCAATCAGCCCCAGCATTTT.

This clone rates as medium-sized. This CDR3 is CASSDMGALKNTGELFF. The CDR3 nucleotides read TGTGCCAGCAGTGACATGGGGGCACTGAAGAACACCGGGGAGCTGTTTTTT. The V and J genes are TRBV2 and TRBJ2-2; possibly TRBD1 for D (6 bases). This CDR3 is 17 amino acids long. The V end was cut by 3 bases, the J end by 1 base, with 15 bases between. Germline V gene data show CDR1 as SNHLY and CDR2 as FYNNEI. The complete variable domain, with remaining parts taken from reference TRBV2 and TRBJ2-2, reads EPEVTQTPSHQVTQMGQEVILRCVPISNHLYFYWYRQILGQKVEFLVSFYNNEISEKSEIFDDQFSVERPDGSNFTLKIRSTKLEDSAMYFCASSDMGALKNTGELFFGEGSRLTVL.